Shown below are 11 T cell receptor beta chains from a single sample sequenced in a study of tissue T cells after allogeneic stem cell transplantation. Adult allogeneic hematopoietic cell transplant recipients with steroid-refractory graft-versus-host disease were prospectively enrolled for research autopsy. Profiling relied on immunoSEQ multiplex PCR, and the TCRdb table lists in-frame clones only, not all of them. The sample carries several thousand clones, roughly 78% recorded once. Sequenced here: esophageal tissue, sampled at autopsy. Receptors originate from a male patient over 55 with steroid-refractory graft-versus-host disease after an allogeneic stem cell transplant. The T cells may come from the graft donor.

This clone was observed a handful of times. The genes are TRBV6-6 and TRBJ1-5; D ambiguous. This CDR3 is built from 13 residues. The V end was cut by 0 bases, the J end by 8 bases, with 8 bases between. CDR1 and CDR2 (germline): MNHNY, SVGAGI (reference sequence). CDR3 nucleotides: TGTGCCAGCAGTTACTCGTGGGAGGAGCCCCAGCATTTT. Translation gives CASSYSWEEPQHF.

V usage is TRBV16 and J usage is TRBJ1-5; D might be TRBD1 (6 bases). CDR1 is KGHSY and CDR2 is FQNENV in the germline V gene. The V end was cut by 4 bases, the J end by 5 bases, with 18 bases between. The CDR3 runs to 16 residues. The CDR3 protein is CASSPRSTGTHQPQHF. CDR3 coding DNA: TGTGCCAGCAGCCCACGATCGACAGGAACCCATCAGCCCCAGCATTTT.

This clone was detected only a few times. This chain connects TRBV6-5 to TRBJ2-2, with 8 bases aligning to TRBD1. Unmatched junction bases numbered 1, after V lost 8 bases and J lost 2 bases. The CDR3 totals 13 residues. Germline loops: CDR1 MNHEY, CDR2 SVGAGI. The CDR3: CASDRGNTGELFF. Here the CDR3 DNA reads TGTGCCAGCGACAGGGGAAACACCGGGGAGCTGTTTTTT.

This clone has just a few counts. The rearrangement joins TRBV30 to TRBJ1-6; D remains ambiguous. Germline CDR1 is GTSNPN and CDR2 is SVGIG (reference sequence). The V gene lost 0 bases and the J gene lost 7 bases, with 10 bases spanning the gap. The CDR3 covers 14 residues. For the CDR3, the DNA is TGTGCCTGGAGTGTGGGGAATCGGAATTCACCCCTCCACTTT. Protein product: CAWSVGNRNSPLHF.

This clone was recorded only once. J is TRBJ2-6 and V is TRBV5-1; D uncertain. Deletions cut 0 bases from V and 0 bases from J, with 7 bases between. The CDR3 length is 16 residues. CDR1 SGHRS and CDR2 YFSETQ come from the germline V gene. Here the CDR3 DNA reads TGCGCCAGCAGCTTGGGGCCGGGCTCTGGGGCCAACGTCCTGACTTTC. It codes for CASSLGPGSGANVLTF.

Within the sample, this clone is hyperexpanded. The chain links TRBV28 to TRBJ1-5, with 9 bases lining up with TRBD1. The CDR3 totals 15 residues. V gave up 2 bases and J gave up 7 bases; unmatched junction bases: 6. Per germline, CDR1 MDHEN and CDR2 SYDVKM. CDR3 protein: CASSLGGQGSQPQHF. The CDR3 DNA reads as TGTGCCAGCAGTTTAGGGGGACAGGGCAGCCAGCCCCAGCATTTT.

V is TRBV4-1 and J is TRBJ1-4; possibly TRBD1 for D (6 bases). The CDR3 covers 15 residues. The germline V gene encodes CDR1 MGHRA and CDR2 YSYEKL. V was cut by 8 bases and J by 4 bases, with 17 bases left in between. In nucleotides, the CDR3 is TGCGCCAGCCGGCCGTCCGACAGGATTAATGAAAAACTGTTTTTT. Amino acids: CASRPSDRINEKLFF.

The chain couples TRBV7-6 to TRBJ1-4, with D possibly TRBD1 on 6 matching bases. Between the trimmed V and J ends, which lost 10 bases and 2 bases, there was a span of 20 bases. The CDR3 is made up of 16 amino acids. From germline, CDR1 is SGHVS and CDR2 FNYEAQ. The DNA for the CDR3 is TGTGCCACCGCGGGGGGGCCTGGCCTTACTAATGAAAAACTGTTTTTT. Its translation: CATAGGPGLTNEKLFF.

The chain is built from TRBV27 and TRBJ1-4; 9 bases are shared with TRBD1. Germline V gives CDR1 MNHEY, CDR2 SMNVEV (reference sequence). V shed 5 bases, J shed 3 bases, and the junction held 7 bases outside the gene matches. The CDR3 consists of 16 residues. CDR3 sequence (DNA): TGTGCCAGCAGTACCGAATGGGACAGGGCTAATGAAAAACTGTTTTTT. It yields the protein CASSTEWDRANEKLFF. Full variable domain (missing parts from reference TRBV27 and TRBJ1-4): EAQVTQNPRYLITVTGKKLTVTCSQNMNHEYMSWYRQDPGLGLRQIYYSMNVEVTDKGDVPEGYKVSRKEKRNFPLILESPSPNQTSLYFCASSTEWDRANEKLFFGSGTQLSVL.

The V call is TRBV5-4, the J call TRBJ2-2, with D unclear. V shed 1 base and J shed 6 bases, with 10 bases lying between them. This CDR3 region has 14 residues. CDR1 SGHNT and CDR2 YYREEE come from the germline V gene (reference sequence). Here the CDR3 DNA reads TGTGCCAGCAGCTTGTACGCACACCCCGGGGAGCTGTTTTTT. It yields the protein CASSLYAHPGELFF.

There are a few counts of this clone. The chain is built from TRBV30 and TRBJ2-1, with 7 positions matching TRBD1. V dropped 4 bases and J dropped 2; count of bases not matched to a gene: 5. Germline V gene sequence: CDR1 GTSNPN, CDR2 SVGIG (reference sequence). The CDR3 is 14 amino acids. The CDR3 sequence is CAWIRGTPYNEQFF. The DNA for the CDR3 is TGTGCCTGGATCAGGGGGACCCCCTACAATGAGCAGTTCTTC. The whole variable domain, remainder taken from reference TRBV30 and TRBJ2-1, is SQTIHQWPATLVQPVGSPLSLECTVEGTSNPNLYWYRQAAGRGLQLLFYSVGIGQISSEVPQNLSASRPQDRQFILSSKKLLLSDSGFYLCAWIRGTPYNEQFFGPGTRLTVL.